The sequence of this T cell receptor beta chain was determined in a study of early T cells in non-severe SARS-CoV-2 infection. Study-level points and caveats: VDJdb-based matching was biased toward anti-spike CD8 responses and missed private and CD4 specificities.

The junction had 13 bases not matched to a gene; V was cut back by 3 bases and J by 1 base. The CDR3 spans 19 residues. CDR1 is SGHVS and CDR2 is FNYEAQ in the germline V gene. This clonotype has at least ten counts. Its antigen remains unidentified. Tagging with unique molecular identifiers was applied to individual cDNA molecules. Each CDR3 protein gets one entry after TCRdb re-called the 5' RACE reads with MiXCR. The table lists approximately 68,000 distinct CDR3 sequences, 9.5% to 13% of them singletons, with 6.5% to 8.5% in the top ten. The rearrangement links TRBV7-6 to TRBJ1-3; TRBD1 matches 9 bases. The receptor's source is an adult who was a healthcare worker with PCR-confirmed SARS-CoV-2 infection or an uninfected control (not recorded which). Sequencing used whole blood, obtained at baseline. CDR3 sequence: CASSFGHGQGRQSGNTIYF. DNA for the CDR3: TGTGCCAGCAGCTTCGGACACGGACAGGGGAGGCAATCTGGAAACACCATATATTTT.